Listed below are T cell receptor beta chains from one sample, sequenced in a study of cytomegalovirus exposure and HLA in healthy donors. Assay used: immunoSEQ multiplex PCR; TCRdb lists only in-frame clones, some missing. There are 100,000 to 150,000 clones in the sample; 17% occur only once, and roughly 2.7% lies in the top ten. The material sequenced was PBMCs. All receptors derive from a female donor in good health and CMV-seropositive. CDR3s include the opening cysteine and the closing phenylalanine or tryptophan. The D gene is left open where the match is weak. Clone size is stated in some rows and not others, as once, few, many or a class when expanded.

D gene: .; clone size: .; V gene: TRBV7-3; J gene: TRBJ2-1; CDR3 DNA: TGTGCCAGCAGCTTACATCTGGGTGGGGCCGCAGGGAGGGGGGAGCAGTTCTTC; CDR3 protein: CASSLHLGGAAGRGEQFF
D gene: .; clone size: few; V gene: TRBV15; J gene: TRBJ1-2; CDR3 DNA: TGTGCCACCAGCAAAACCGGGGGGACGGTCGCCTTCTATGGCTACACCTTC; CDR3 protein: CATSKTGGTVAFYGYTF
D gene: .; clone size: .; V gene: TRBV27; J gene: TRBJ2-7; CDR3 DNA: TGTGCCAGCAGCCTTAACAGGGTAGTTGGTGAGCAGTACTTC; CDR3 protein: CASSLNRVVGEQYF
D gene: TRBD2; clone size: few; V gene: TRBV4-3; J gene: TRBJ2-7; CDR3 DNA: TGCGCCAGCAGCCAAGGTCTAGCGGGCGGCGACGAGCAGTACTTC; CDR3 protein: CASSQGLAGGDEQYF
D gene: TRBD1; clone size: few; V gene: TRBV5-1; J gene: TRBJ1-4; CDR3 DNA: TGCGCCAGCAGCTTAGGACAGGGACGTTCTAATGAAAAACTGTTTTTT; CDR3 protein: CASSLGQGRSNEKLFF
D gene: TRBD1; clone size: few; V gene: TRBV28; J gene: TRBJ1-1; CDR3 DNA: TGTGCCAGCAGTTCGCTTGATGGGGACAGGGGGCTTTTGGACACTGAAGCTTTCTTT; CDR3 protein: CASSSLDGDRGLLDTEAFF
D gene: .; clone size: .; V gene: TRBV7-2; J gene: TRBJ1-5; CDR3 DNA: TGTGCCAGCAGCCCGTTTTTACGAGGGCCAGGGGCTAATCAGCCCCAGCATTTT; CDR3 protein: CASSPFLRGPGANQPQHF
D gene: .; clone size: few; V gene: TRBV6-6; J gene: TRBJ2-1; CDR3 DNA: TGTGCCAGCAGTTACACGTCTGGGGGGAGCGATGAGCAGTTCTTC; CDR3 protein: CASSYTSGGSDEQFF
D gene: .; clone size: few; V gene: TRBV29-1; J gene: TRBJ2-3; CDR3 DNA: TGCAGCGTTAGGCGCGGAGGGTATAGTACAGATACGCAGTATTTT; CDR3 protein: CSVRRGGYSTDTQYF
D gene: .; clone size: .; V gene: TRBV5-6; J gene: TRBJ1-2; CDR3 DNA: TGTGCCAGCAGCTTGGGCACAAACTATGGCTACACCTTC; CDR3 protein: CASSLGTNYGYTF
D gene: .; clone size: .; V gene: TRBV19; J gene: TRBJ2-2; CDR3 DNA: TGTGCCAGTAGTATACTTGGGGAGCTGTTTTTT; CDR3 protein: CASSILGELFF
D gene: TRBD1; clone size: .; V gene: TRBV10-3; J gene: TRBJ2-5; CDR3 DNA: TGTGCCATCAGTCGAGCACCAGCAGGGGGTACACAAGAGACCCAGTACTTC; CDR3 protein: CAISRAPAGGTQETQYF
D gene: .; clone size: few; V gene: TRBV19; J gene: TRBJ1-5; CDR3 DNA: TGTGCCAGTAGTTTCCTCCTAAATCAGCCCCAGCATTTT; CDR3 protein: CASSFLLNQPQHF
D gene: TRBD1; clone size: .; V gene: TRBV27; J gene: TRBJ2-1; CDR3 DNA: TGTGCCAGCAGTTTGGACAGGTACAATGAGCAGTTCTTC; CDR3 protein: CASSLDRYNEQFF
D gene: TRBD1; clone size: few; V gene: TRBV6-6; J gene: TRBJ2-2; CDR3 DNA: TGTGCCAGCAGTTACTCGTGGCAGGGGGCGAACGGGGAGCTGTTTTTT; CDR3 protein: CASSYSWQGANGELFF
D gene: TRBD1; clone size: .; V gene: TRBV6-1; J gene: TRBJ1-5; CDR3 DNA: TGTGCCAGCTGGTATGACAGGGGTTTACAGCCCCAGCATTTT; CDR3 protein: CASWYDRGLQPQHF
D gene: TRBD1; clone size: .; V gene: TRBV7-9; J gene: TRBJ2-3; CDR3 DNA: TGTGCCAGCAGCACAGGACAGGGGGTGGTAGATACGCAGTATTTT; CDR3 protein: CASSTGQGVVDTQYF
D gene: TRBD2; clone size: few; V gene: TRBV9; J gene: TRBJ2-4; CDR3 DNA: TGTGCCAGCAGCGTAGGGGGGGGAGATAGAGGAAACATTCAGTACTTC; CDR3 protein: CASSVGGGDRGNIQYF
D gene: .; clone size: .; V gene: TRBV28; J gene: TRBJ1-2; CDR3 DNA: TGTGCCAGCCTTTCTGCCGGGCGGGGTCGCTATGGCTACACCTTC; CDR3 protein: CASLSAGRGRYGYTF
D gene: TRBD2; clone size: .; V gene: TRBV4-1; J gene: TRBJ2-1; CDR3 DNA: TGCGCCAGCAGCCAAGCCCCAGGGCTTAGCGGGCGGTACAATGAGCAGTTCTTC; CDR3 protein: CASSQAPGLSGRYNEQFF
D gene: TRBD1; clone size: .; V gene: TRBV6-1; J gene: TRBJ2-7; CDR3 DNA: TGTGCCAGCAGTGACAGGGACAGGCTCTCCTACGAGCAGTACTTC; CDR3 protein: CASSDRDRLSYEQYF
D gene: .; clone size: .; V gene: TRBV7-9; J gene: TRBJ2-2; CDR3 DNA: TGTGCCAGCAGCTTGTACGGGGATGGGACCGGGGAGCTGTTTTTT; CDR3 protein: CASSLYGDGTGELFF
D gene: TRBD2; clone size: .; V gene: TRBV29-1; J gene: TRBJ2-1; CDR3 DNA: TGCAGCGTTGAACCTAGCGGACACTCGAATGAGCAGTTCTTC; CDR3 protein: CSVEPSGHSNEQFF
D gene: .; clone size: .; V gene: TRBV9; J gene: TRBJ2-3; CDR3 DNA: TGTGCCAGCAGCGTGTTGACGGGAGGCACAGATACGCAGTATTTT; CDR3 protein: CASSVLTGGTDTQYF
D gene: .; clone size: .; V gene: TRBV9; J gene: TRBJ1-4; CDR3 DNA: TGTGCCAGCAGCGCCCAGGGTACTAATGAAAAACTGTTTTTT; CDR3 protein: CASSAQGTNEKLFF
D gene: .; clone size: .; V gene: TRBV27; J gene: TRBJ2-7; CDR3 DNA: TGTGCCAGCAGTTTTCATCAAGGGGACTCCTACGAGCAGTACTTC; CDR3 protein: CASSFHQGDSYEQYF
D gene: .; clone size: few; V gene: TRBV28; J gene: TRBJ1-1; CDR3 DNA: TGTGCCAGCAGTTTCCCTTTGAGTGCGAACACTGAAGCTTTCTTT; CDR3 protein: CASSFPLSANTEAFF
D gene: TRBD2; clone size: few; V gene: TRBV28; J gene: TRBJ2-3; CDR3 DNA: TGTGCCACTCGGAAGGCTAGCGGGACAGATACGCAGTATTTT; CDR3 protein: CATRKASGTDTQYF
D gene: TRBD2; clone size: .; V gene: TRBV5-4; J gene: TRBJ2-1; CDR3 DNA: TGTGCCAGCAGCTTGGCGGGGACTAGCGGGTATGAGCAGTTCTTC; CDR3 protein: CASSLAGTSGYEQFF
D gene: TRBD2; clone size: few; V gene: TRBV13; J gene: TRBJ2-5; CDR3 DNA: TGTGCCAGCAGCTTCCCTGCCAATCTGGCGGGGGGCCGGGAGACCCAGTACTTC; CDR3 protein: CASSFPANLAGGRETQYF
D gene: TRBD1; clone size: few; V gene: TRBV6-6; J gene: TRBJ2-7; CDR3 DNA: TGTGCCAGCAGTTCCCGGGACAGCTCCTACGAGCAGTACTTC; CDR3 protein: CASSSRDSSYEQYF
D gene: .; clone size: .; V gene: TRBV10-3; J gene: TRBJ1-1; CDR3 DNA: TGTGCCATCAGTGATAGGAGGCCCCGAACGAACACTGAAGCTTTCTTT; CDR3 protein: CAISDRRPRTNTEAFF
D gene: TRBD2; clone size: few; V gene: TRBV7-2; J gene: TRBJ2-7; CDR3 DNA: TGTGCCAGCAGCTCCCGGGTGGGAGGGCCCTACGAGCAGTACTTC; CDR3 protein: CASSSRVGGPYEQYF
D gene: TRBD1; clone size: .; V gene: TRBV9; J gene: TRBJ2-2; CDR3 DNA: TGTGCCAGCAGCTGGGGACAGGCGACCGGGGAGCTGTTTTTT; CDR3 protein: CASSWGQATGELFF
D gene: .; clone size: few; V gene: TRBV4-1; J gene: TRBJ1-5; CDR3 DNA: TGCGCCAGCAGCCCGTCGACAGTGGGGCAAGAGCCCCAGCATTTT; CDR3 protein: CASSPSTVGQEPQHF
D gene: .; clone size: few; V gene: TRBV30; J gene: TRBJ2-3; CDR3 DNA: TGTGCCTGGAGTGCTTTGGGGGCGAGCACAGATACGCAGTATTTT; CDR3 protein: CAWSALGASTDTQYF
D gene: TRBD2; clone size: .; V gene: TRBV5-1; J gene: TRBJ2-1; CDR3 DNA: TGCGCCAGCAGCGTTTTGCGGCGGGAGGACAATGAGCAGTTCTTC; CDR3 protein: CASSVLRREDNEQFF
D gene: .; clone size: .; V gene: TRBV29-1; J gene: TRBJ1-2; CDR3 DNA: TGCAGCGTTGAAGACAGGCCCTATGGCTACACCTTC; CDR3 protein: CSVEDRPYGYTF
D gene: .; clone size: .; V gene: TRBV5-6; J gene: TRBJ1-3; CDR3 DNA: TGTGCCAGCAGCTTGGTGGCAGGAAGCTCTGGAAACACCATATATTTT; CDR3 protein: CASSLVAGSSGNTIYF
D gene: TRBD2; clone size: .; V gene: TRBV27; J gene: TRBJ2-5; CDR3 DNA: TGTGCCAGCAGGACTAGCGGGAAAGAGACCCAGTACTTC; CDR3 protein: CASRTSGKETQYF
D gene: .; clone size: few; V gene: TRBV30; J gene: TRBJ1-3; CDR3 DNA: TGTGCCTGGAGTGTACGTCGCAGCTCTGGAAACACCATATATTTT; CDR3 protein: CAWSVRRSSGNTIYF
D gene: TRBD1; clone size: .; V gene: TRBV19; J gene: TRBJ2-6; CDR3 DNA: TGTGCCAGTAGCAAAGACAGGGTCGGGGCCAACGTCCTGACTTTC; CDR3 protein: CASSKDRVGANVLTF
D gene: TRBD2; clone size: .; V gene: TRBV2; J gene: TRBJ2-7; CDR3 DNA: TGTGCCAGCAGCGATACTAGCGGGAGGTACTCCTACGAGCAGTACTTC; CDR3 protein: CASSDTSGRYSYEQYF
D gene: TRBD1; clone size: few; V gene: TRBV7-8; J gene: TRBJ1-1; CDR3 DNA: TGTGCCAGCAGCTTAGCTCAGGGGGTGACCACTGAAGCTTTCTTT; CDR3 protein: CASSLAQGVTTEAFF
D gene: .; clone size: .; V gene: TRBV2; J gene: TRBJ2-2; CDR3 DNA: TGTGCCAGTACGGGGGGCGGCACCGGGGAGCTGTTTTTT; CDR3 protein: CASTGGGTGELFF
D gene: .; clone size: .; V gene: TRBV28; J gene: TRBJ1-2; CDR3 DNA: TGTGCCAGCAGTTCCTCCTGGGTGGATGAGGGTTATGGCTACACCTTC; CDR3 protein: CASSSSWVDEGYGYTF
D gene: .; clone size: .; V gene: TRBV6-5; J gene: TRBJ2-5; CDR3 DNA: TGTGCCAGCAGTTACGACAGGAAAACGACCCAGTACTTC; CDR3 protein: CASSYDRKTTQYF
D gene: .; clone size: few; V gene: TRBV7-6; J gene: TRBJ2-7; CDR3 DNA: TGTGCCAGCAGCTTAGCCGGGACTTCAGGCTACGAGCAGTACTTC; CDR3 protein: CASSLAGTSGYEQYF
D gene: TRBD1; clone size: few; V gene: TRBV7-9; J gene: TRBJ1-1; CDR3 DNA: TGTGCCAGCAGCCACTCTGGGACAGGGGACACTGAAGCTTTCTTT; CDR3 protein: CASSHSGTGDTEAFF
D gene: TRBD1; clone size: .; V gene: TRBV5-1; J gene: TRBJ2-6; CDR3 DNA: TGCGCCAGCAGTCCCACCCAGGGGGTTTTTTCTGGGGCCAACGTCCTGACTTTC; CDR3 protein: CASSPTQGVFSGANVLTF
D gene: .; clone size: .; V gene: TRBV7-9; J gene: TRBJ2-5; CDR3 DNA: TGTGCCAGCAGCTTAGCGAGCGGTGAAGGGACCCAGTACTTC; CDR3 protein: CASSLASGEGTQYF
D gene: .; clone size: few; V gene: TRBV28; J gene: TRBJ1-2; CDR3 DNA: TGTGCCAGCAGTTTAATAGGCGGCCCCTTTGGGGGCTACACCTTC; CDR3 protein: CASSLIGGPFGGYTF
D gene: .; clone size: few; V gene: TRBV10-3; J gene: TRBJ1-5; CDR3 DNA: TGTGCCATCAGCGGGACAAATCAGCCCCAGCATTTT; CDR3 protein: CAISGTNQPQHF
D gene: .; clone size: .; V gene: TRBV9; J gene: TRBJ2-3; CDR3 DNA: TGTGCCAGCAGCGTAGTGGCCACAGATACGCAGTATTTT; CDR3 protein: CASSVVATDTQYF
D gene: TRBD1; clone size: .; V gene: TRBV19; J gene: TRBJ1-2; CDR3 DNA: TGTGCCAGTAGCCTGGTAGGGCAGGGGGATGGCTACACCTTC; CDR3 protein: CASSLVGQGDGYTF